The 28 T cell receptor beta chains reported below all come from one sample, sequenced in a study of cytomegalovirus exposure and HLA in healthy donors. PCR was performed using 60 Vbeta and 13 Jbeta primers. The protocol was immunoSEQ multiplex PCR, while the TCRdb copy is restricted to in-frame clones and leaves out a portion. This repertoire shows roughly 120,000 clones, about 73% found once; its top ten account for over 2%. Sample: PBMCs. The receptors were gathered from a middle-aged woman in good health and CMV-seropositive.

This clone was observed a few times. The chain couples TRBV6-6 to TRBJ2-5, with no clear D. The CDR3 length is 12 residues. The germline V gene has CDR1 MNHNY and CDR2 SVGAGI (reference sequence). Deletions cut 4 bases from V and 1 base from J, with 4 bases between. The CDR3 nucleotides are TGTGCCAGCAGTTCCCTCCAAGAGACCCAGTACTTC. Its translation: CASSSLQETQYF.

The V gene is TRBV27, the J gene TRBJ2-2; a weak D match, TRBD2 (7 bases). The length of the CDR3 is 15 residues. Per germline, CDR1 MNHEY and CDR2 SMNVEV (reference sequence). Trimming took 5 bases from V and 5 from J, leaving 15 bases between them. CDR3 protein: CASSPYGGRTGELFF. The CDR3 DNA reads as TGTGCCAGCAGTCCGTACGGGGGGCGGACCGGGGAGCTGTTTTTT.

The chain is built from TRBV28 and TRBJ1-2, with D possibly matching TRBD1 (5 bases). Germline V gene lookup returns CDR1 MDHEN and CDR2 SYDVKM. The CDR3 covers 12 residues. The ends were cut back, 9 bases at V and 8 bases at J, with 16 bases in the middle. The CDR3 loop reads CARREPGGGYTF. The CDR3 nucleotides are TGTGCCAGGCGAGAACCCGGGGGAGGCTACACCTTC.

The sample holds a few counts of this clone. The V call is TRBV4-3, the J call TRBJ2-7, with D tentatively TRBD2 (6 bases). The length of the CDR3 is 14 residues. Germline V gives CDR1 LGHNA, CDR2 YSLEER. Trimming shortened V by 4 bases and J by 0 bases, and 10 bases separated the two germline ends. CDR3 residues: CASSPGRFSYEQYF. As DNA, the CDR3 is TGCGCCAGCAGCCCGGGGAGGTTCTCCTACGAGCAGTACTTC.

The CDR3 loop reads CASSSLGQVNTEAFF. The CDR3 coding sequence is TGTGCCAGCAGTTCTCTCGGACAGGTTAACACTGAAGCTTTCTTT. This sequence joins TRBV28 and TRBJ1-1, with 7 bases lining up with TRBD1. With 4 bases clipped from V and 2 bases from J, the junction kept 7 bases outside the gene matches. The length of the CDR3 is 15 residues. CDR1 MDHEN and CDR2 SYDVKM come from the germline V gene.

The V gene is TRBV4-2, the J gene TRBJ2-7, with TRBD2 identical over 8 bases. CDR3 length: 16 amino acids. Looked up from germline, CDR1 is LGHNA and CDR2 is YNFKEQ. Losses at the gene ends were 1 base for V and 3 bases for J; bases not matched to a gene: 8. CDR3 nucleotides: TGTGCCAGCAGCCAAGGGCGGGGGGAGAGGGGCTACGAGCAGTACTTC. Translation gives CASSQGRGERGYEQYF.

This chain joins TRBV4-1 and TRBJ1-2, with no clear D. V was pared by 0 bases and J by 1 base, with 9 bases between. Germline V gene data show CDR1 as MGHRA and CDR2 as YSYEKL. The CDR3 loop spans 15 amino acids. In DNA form, the CDR3 reads TGCGCCAGCAGCCAAGATTTCCGGGGTAACTATGGCTACACCTTC. It yields the protein CASSQDFRGNYGYTF.

The rearrangement joins TRBV4-3 to TRBJ2-1; a possible D gene is TRBD1 (5 bases). The germline gives CDR1 LGHNA, CDR2 YSLEER. The length of the CDR3 is 15 residues. V shed 1 base and J shed 1 base, with 8 bases lying between them. The CDR3: CASSQGQGSYNEQFF. CDR3 DNA: TGCGCCAGCAGCCAAGGCCAGGGATCCTACAATGAGCAGTTCTTC.

V is TRBV5-5 and J is TRBJ2-7, with 11 bases aligning to TRBD1. This CDR3 is 14 amino acids long. With V trimmed by 3 bases and J by 2 bases, 1 base remained unmatched. Germline CDR1 SGHKS, CDR2 YYEKEE (reference sequence). CDR3 sequence reads: CASSWGQGAYEQYF. For the CDR3, the DNA is TGTGCCAGCAGCTGGGGACAGGGGGCCTACGAGCAGTACTTC.

This clone was seen a handful of times. The chain uses TRBV7-2 and TRBJ1-5; a weak D match, TRBD1 (6 bases). Germline V CDR1 and CDR2: SGHTA, FQGNSA. The CDR3 is 14 amino acids. Trimming pared 4 bases from V and 4 bases from J, leaving 11 bases between. The DNA of the CDR3 is TGTGCCAGCAGCTCAAATCAGGGGAATCAGCCCCAGCATTTT. Translated, it gives CASSSNQGNQPQHF. The full variable domain, its missing parts supplied by reference TRBV7-2 and TRBJ1-5, is GAGVSQSPSNKVTEKGKDVELRCDPISGHTALYWYRQSLGQGLEFLIYFQGNSAPDKSGLPSDRFSAERTGGSVSTLTIQRTQQEDSAVYLCASSSNQGNQPQHFGDGTRLSIL.

The chain is built from TRBV20-1 and TRBJ2-1; TRBD1 might be the D (6 bases). CDR1 is DFQATT, CDR2 SNEGSKA, per germline (reference sequence). Trimming took 4 bases from V and 8 from J, leaving 9 bases between them. The CDR3 totals 11 residues. The CDR3 DNA sequence: TGCAGTGCTACACAGGGCTATGAGCAGTTCTTC. This codes for CSATQGYEQFF.

CDR3 coding DNA: TGTGCCAGCAGCTTAGGAGCGGGGGCCCTCGGAGATACGCAGTATTTT. This sequence encodes CASSLGAGALGDTQYF. The V gene is TRBV11-2, the J gene TRBJ2-3; TRBD2 aligns across 8 bases. CDR1 and CDR2 from the germline V gene are SGHAT and FQNNGV. The CDR3 consists of 16 residues. V dropped 1 base and J dropped 5; count of bases not matched to a gene: 8.

The chain employs TRBV15 and TRBJ2-7, with TRBD1 matching 8 bases. Unmatched junction bases numbered 4, after V lost 1 base and J lost 5 bases. This CDR3 has 14 residues. Per the germline V gene, CDR1 is LNHNV and CDR2 is YYDKDF (reference sequence). CDR3 in amino acids: CATSRGDRGHEQYF. CDR3 in DNA: TGTGCCACCAGCAGAGGAGACAGGGGTCACGAGCAGTACTTC.

With regard to this clone: Other DNA sequences in the same sample also yield this CDR3. The chain is built from TRBV29-1 and TRBJ1-4; the match to TRBD1 covers 7 bases. The germline V gene has CDR1 SQVTM and CDR2 ANQGSEA. The CDR3 extends over 12 amino acids. V lost 6 bases, J lost 6 bases, and 4 bases stayed unmatched. DNA of the CDR3: TGCAGCGTACGTCAGGGGGATGAAAAACTGTTTTTT. Its protein product is CSVRQGDEKLFF.

V is TRBV21-1 and J is TRBJ2-7; TRBD1, the table's D call, lacks a check against the DNA. TRBV21-1 corresponds to a pseudogene. The CDR3 spans 16 residues. Here the CDR3 reads CASSKKRTGEAYEQYF. The CDR3 coding sequence is TGTGCCAGCAGCAAAAAGAGGACAGGGGAGGCTTACGAGCAGTACTTC.

The chain couples TRBV28 to TRBJ1-2, with D unresolved. Trimming pared 5 bases from V and 8 bases from J, leaving 15 bases between. Per germline, CDR1 MDHEN and CDR2 SYDVKM. This CDR3 is 13 amino acids long. The CDR3, as DNA: TGTGCCAGCAGTCCCGTCTCAGCGGGCGGCTACACCTTC. As protein: CASSPVSAGGYTF.

V and J are TRBV2 and TRBJ2-6; 10 bases map to TRBD1. CDR3 length: 21 amino acids. After removal of 5 bases from V and 4 bases from J, the junction contained 20 bases not matched to a gene. The germline V gene has CDR1 SNHLY and CDR2 FYNNEI. The CDR3 region is CASSTPGGGQGSPGGANVLTF. The CDR3 DNA reads as TGTGCCAGCAGTACACCCGGCGGGGGACAGGGGTCCCCTGGGGGGGCCAACGTCCTGACTTTC.

The gene calls are TRBV2 and TRBJ1-1; 7 nucleotides align to TRBD1. Trimming at V came to 10 bases and at J to 0 bases, leaving 14 bases not matched to a gene. This CDR3 has 16 residues. The germline CDR1 and CDR2 sequences are SNHLY and FYNNEI. This CDR3 reads CATRKRGDRMNTEAFF. The CDR3 nucleotides read TGTGCCACACGAAAGAGGGGGGACAGAATGAACACTGAAGCTTTCTTT.

The J gene is TRBJ2-7, the V gene TRBV2; a weak D match, TRBD2 (6 bases). This CDR3 comprises 13 residues. Trimming took 3 bases from V and 10 from J, leaving 16 bases between them. Germline V gene sequence: CDR1 SNHLY, CDR2 FYNNEI. The CDR3 DNA reads TGTGCCAGCAGTGACAGCGGAGGGACCGGCCAGTACTTC. This codes for CASSDSGGTGQYF.

This clone has just a few counts. This sequence joins TRBV29-1 and TRBJ1-3; D not certain. Germline V lookup: CDR1 SQVTM, CDR2 ANQGSEA. V was clipped by 5 bases and J by 2 bases, with 16 bases between them. This CDR3 has 15 residues. The DNA for the CDR3 is TGCAGCGTTCGAGACCTACAGATAACTGGAAACACCATATATTTT. This translates into CSVRDLQITGNTIYF.

This clone has a handful of counts. This chain joins TRBV9 and TRBJ2-1; 11 bases agree with TRBD2. CDR1 and CDR2 (germline): SGDLS, YYNGEE. This CDR3 is 18 amino acids long. V lost 2 bases to trimming and J lost 3 bases; unmatched junction nucleotides: 10. CDR3 region: CASSVQGTSGNYYNEQFF. The CDR3 bases are TGTGCCAGCAGCGTCCAGGGGACTAGCGGTAATTACTACAATGAGCAGTTCTTC. The entire variable domain, with the rest obtained from reference TRBV9 and TRBJ2-1, is as follows: DSGVTQTPKHLITATGQRVTLRCSPRSGDLSVYWYQQSLDQGLQFLIQYYNGEERAKGNILERFSAQQFPDLHSELNLSSLELGDSALYFCASSVQGTSGNYYNEQFFGPGTRLTVL.

The chain carries TRBV10-3 and TRBJ2-2, with D hard to call. The V end was cut by 5 bases, the J end by 5 bases, with 3 bases between. CDR1 and CDR2 from the germline V gene are ENHRY and SYGVKD. This CDR3 is built from 11 residues. CDR3 loop: CAISSTGELFF. DNA for the CDR3: TGTGCCATCAGTTCGACCGGGGAGCTGTTTTTT.

This chain links TRBV19 with TRBJ2-7; 10 nucleotides agree with TRBD1. With 9 bases clipped from V and 1 base from J, the junction kept 3 bases outside the gene matches. This CDR3 has 13 residues. Looked up from germline, CDR1 is LNHDA and CDR2 is SQIVND (reference sequence). CDR3 DNA: TGTGCCAGCGGACAGGGGGGTTCCTACGAGCAGTACTTC. Translation: CASGQGGSYEQYF. Full variable domain (rest looked up from reference TRBV19 and TRBJ2-7): DGGITQSPKYLFRKEGQNVTLSCEQNLNHDAMYWYRQDPGQGLRLIYYSQIVNDFQKGDIAEGYSVSREKKESFPLTVTSAQKNPTAFYLCASGQGGSYEQYFGPGTRLTVT.

This clone occurred a few times. The chain joins TRBV28 to TRBJ2-1, with D possibly TRBD1 on 5 matching bases. Between the trimmed V and J ends, which lost 4 bases and 7 bases, there was a span of 11 bases. The CDR3 sequence is 13 residues long. The germline gives CDR1 MDHEN, CDR2 SYDVKM. The DNA of the CDR3 is TGTGCCAGCAGTTCCCACCCAGGGAATGAGCAGTTCTTC. As protein: CASSSHPGNEQFF. Filled out from reference TRBV28 and TRBJ2-1, the complete variable domain reads DVKVTQSSRYLVKRTGEKVFLECVQDMDHENMFWYRQDPGLGLRLIYFSYDVKMKEKGDIPEGYSVSREKKERFSLILESASTNQTSMYLCASSSHPGNEQFFGPGTRLTVL.

The V call is TRBV10-3, the J call TRBJ1-2, with 7 bases lining up with TRBD1. This CDR3 is built from 15 residues. CDR1 and CDR2 from the germline V gene are ENHRY and SYGVKD. Losses at the gene ends were 2 bases for V and 2 bases for J; bases not matched to a gene: 5. The CDR3 nucleotides are TGTGCCATCAGTGAGAGGGACAGACTAAACTATGGCTACACCTTC. Residues: CAISERDRLNYGYTF.

V gene TRBV5-1 combines with J gene TRBJ2-7; a possible D gene is TRBD2 (5 bases). Germline V gene sequence: CDR1 SGHRS, CDR2 YFSETQ. Between the trimmed V and J ends, which lost 2 bases and 3 bases, there was a span of 9 bases. The CDR3 loop spans 13 amino acids. Written as DNA, the CDR3 is TGCGCCAGCAGCTTATCGGGGAACTACGAGCAGTACTTC. Protein product: CASSLSGNYEQYF.

This sequence joins TRBV9 and TRBJ1-2, with TRBD1 matching over 7 bases. Germline V lookup: CDR1 SGDLS, CDR2 YYNGEE. J was trimmed by 2 bases and V by 7 bases; bases with no gene match: 11. This CDR3 spans 15 amino acids. The CDR3 protein is CASHTLSGQNYGYTF. The DNA of the CDR3 is TGTGCCAGCCACACCCTATCGGGACAGAACTATGGCTACACCTTC.

V and J are TRBV10-3 and TRBJ1-1; no definite D call. V dropped 0 bases and J dropped 2 bases, with 10 bases sitting between them. Germline values: CDR1 ENHRY, CDR2 SYGVKD. The CDR3 has 15 amino acids. CDR3 in DNA: TGTGCCATCAGTGAGTCCCGTGGAGATAACACTGAAGCTTTCTTT. Protein: CAISESRGDNTEAFF.